A single sample gave rise to the 19 T cell receptor beta chains below, sequenced in a study of blood T cell repertoires in COVID-19. Profiled with immunoSEQ multiplex PCR; TCRdb holds only in-frame clones, not every one. The table lists about 160,000 clones, 80% to 90% of them singletons. Source material: peripheral blood. The origin of the receptors is a woman in her forties or fifties with COVID-19, enrolled during active disease.

The J gene is TRBJ2-2, the V gene TRBV5-1, with 10 bases lining up with TRBD2. Germline V gene data show CDR1 as SGHRS and CDR2 as YFSETQ. The CDR3 length is 15 residues. V lost 1 base, J lost 3 bases, and 0 bases stayed unmatched. In nucleotides, the CDR3 is TGCGCCAGCAGCTTGACTAGCGGGGACACCGGGGAGCTGTTTTTT. The encoded protein is CASSLTSGDTGELFF.

The CDR3 coding sequence is TGTGCCAGCAGCTCCGGACAGCCAGGGGATTCACCCCTCCACTTT. Amino acids: CASSSGQPGDSPLHF. The rearrangement uses TRBV7-2 and TRBJ1-6; tentative D call: TRBD1 (6 bases). This CDR3 spans 15 amino acids. The germline V gene has CDR1 SGHTA and CDR2 FQGNSA. Trimming took 4 bases from V and 8 from J, leaving 15 bases between them.

This sequence joins TRBV11-2 and TRBJ2-7; tentatively, D is TRBD2 (6 bases). The CDR3 is made up of 14 amino acids. Germline V CDR1 and CDR2: SGHAT, FQNNGV. Trimming pared 5 bases from V and 4 bases from J, leaving 15 bases between. CDR3 region: CASSTGLLPYEQYF. CDR3 DNA: TGTGCCAGCAGCACGGGACTCCTCCCTTACGAGCAGTACTTC.

The V and J genes are TRBV7-9 and TRBJ1-2; D not certain. CDR1 SEHNR and CDR2 FQNEAQ come from the germline V gene (reference sequence). V dropped 4 bases and J dropped 0 bases, with 9 bases sitting between them. The CDR3 runs 14 residues. CDR3 residues: CASSSLPANYGYTF. CDR3 in DNA: TGTGCCAGCAGCTCCCTCCCGGCTAACTATGGCTACACCTTC.

The V and J genes are TRBV28 and TRBJ1-2; 9 bases map to TRBD1. The CDR3 is 13 amino acids. CDR1 and CDR2 (germline): MDHEN, SYDVKM. V gave up 5 bases and J gave up 8 bases; unmatched junction bases: 6. This chain's CDR3 is CASSQTGGGGYTF. The CDR3 DNA follows: TGTGCCAGCAGTCAGACAGGGGGGGGCGGCTACACCTTC.

The gene calls are TRBV18 and TRBJ1-4; possibly TRBD1 for D (6 bases). CDR1 KGHSH and CDR2 LQKENI come from the germline V gene. This CDR3 is 14 amino acids long. V was cut by 2 bases and J by 2 bases, with 6 bases left in between. CDR3 in DNA: TGTGCCAGCTCACCAGGACAGACTAATGAAAAACTGTTTTTT. It is translated as CASSPGQTNEKLFF.

This clone showed up just once. The chain carries TRBV5-4 and TRBJ1-1, with a possible D match to TRBD1 (6 bases). The V gene's germline CDR1 is SGHNT and CDR2 YYREEE (reference sequence). The CDR3 contains 13 residues. V dropped 5 bases and J dropped 5 bases, with 13 bases sitting between them. CDR3 DNA: TGTGCCAGCAGTACACAGGGTTTTACTGAAGCTTTCTTT. It yields the protein CASSTQGFTEAFF. Drawing the rest from reference TRBV5-4 and TRBJ1-1, the complete variable domain is ETGVTQSPTHLIKTRGQQVTLRCSSQSGHNTVSWYQQALGQGPQFIFQYYREEENGRGNFPPRFSGLQFPNYSSELNVNALELDDSALYLCASSTQGFTEAFFGQGTRLTVV.

This sequence joins TRBV5-1 and TRBJ1-1; D not certain. V was shortened by 3 bases and J by 2 bases, with 8 bases between the two germline ends. The length of the CDR3 is 13 residues. Germline V CDR1 and CDR2: SGHRS, YFSETQ. The CDR3 here is CASSSTYNTEAFF. CDR3 coding DNA: TGCGCCAGCAGCTCCACCTACAACACTGAAGCTTTCTTT.

The genes are TRBV5-1 and TRBJ2-3, with TRBD1 matching 7 bases. The junction had 5 bases not matched to a gene; V was cut back by 5 bases and J by 2 bases. This CDR3 is built from 14 residues. Germline V gives CDR1 SGHRS, CDR2 YFSETQ. CDR3 nucleotides: TGCGCCAGCAGAGAGGGACAGATCACAGATACGCAGTATTTT. This gives the protein CASREGQITDTQYF.

CDR3 region: CASSEYFDNEQFF. The CDR3 nucleotides read TGTGCCAGCAGTGAGTACTTTGACAATGAGCAGTTCTTC. J is TRBJ2-1 and V is TRBV6-4; D call uncertain. Trimming took off 3 bases at V and 5 bases at J, with 8 bases between the two ends. The CDR3 runs 13 residues. Germline CDR1 reads MRHNA; CDR2 reads SNTAGT.

The chain combines TRBV19 with TRBJ2-2; D is uncertain. Looked up from germline, CDR1 is LNHDA and CDR2 is SQIVND (reference sequence). This CDR3 contains 14 residues. V shed 5 bases and J shed 0 bases, with 7 bases lying between them. The CDR3 DNA reads as TGTGCCAGTAGTCCCACAGCGAACACCGGGGAGCTGTTTTTT. It is translated as CASSPTANTGELFF.

This clone has just a few counts. The chain has TRBV12-3 or TRBV12-4 and TRBJ2-7; 9 bases are shared with TRBD1. Germline trimming cut 6 bases from V and 10 bases from J; bases unmatched to any gene: 7. The length of the CDR3 is 12 residues. CDR3 loop: CASRPTGGFQYF. Written as DNA, the CDR3 is TGTGCCAGCAGACCGACAGGGGGTTTTCAGTACTTC.

This clone was found many times. This rearrangement joins TRBV2 to TRBJ1-1; possibly TRBD1 for D (6 bases). Germline V gives CDR1 SNHLY, CDR2 FYNNEI. The V end was cut by 4 bases, the J end by 6 bases, with 9 bases between. The CDR3 spans 12 residues. The CDR3 is CASSAGTPEAFF. In nucleotides, the CDR3 is TGTGCCAGCAGTGCTGGGACACCTGAAGCTTTCTTT.

V usage is TRBV6-2 or TRBV6-3 and J usage is TRBJ2-5; 15 bases agree with TRBD2. The length of the CDR3 is 17 residues. Per germline, CDR1 MNHEY and CDR2 SVGEGT. Germline trimming cut 5 bases from V and 5 bases from J; bases unmatched to any gene: 9. The CDR3 loop reads CASSPGLAGGPLETQYF. The CDR3 DNA follows: TGTGCCAGCAGTCCCGGACTAGCGGGGGGGCCTTTGGAGACCCAGTACTTC.

V is TRBV4-3 and J is TRBJ1-2; the match to TRBD1 covers 12 bases. This CDR3 is 15 amino acids long. Trimming took 3 bases from V and 2 from J; bases not matched to a gene: 1. From germline, CDR1 is LGHNA and CDR2 YSLEER. CDR3 nucleotides: TGCGCCAGCAGCCAGGGGACAGGGGGCAACTATGGCTACACCTTC. Protein product: CASSQGTGGNYGYTF.

Only a few counts were recorded for this clone. The chain is built from TRBV12-3 or TRBV12-4 and TRBJ1-5; D may be TRBD1 (5 bases). The CDR3 consists of 12 residues. V dropped 7 bases and J dropped 4 bases, with 8 bases sitting between them. The CDR3 spells CASKDRNQPQHF. DNA of the CDR3: TGTGCCAGCAAAGACAGAAATCAGCCCCAGCATTTT.

The rearrangement links TRBV30 to TRBJ1-2; D is unclear. The CDR3 covers 14 residues. V dropped 0 bases and J dropped 2 bases, with 10 bases sitting between them. Germline loops: CDR1 GTSNPN, CDR2 SVGIG (reference sequence). This CDR3 reads CAWSVQPTNYGYTF. In DNA form, the CDR3 reads TGTGCCTGGAGTGTACAGCCCACCAACTATGGCTACACCTTC.

This clone was detected once. This chain joins TRBV7-3 and TRBJ2-2; D gene uncertain. The CDR3 is 12 residues long. Germline-derived CDR1 and CDR2 are SGHTA and FQGTGA. V gave up 4 bases and J gave up 7 bases, with 7 bases separating them. CDR3 residues: CASSSSGGELFF. CDR3 DNA: TGTGCCAGCAGCTCCTCGGGCGGGGAGCTGTTTTTT.

The chain links TRBV2 to TRBJ1-4; D uncertain. In germline, CDR1 is SNHLY, CDR2 FYNNEI. The CDR3 sequence is 14 residues long. Between the trimmed V and J ends, which lost 9 bases and 0 bases, there was a span of 11 bases. This chain's CDR3 is CASTKLATNEKLFF. In DNA form, the CDR3 reads TGTGCCAGTACGAAACTGGCAACTAATGAAAAACTGTTTTTT.